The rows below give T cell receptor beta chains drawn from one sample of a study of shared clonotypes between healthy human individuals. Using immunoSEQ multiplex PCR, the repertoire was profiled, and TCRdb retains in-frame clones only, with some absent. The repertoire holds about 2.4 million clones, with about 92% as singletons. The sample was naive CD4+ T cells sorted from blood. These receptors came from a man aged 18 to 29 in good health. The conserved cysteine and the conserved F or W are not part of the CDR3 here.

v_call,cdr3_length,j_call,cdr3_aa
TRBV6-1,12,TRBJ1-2,ASSELTAVYGYT
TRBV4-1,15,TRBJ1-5,ASSQGSKGALGQPQH
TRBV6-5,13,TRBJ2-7,ASSYRDRGTYEQY
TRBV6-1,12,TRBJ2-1,ASSEEGTGGVRF
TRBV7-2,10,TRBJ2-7,ASTRYLYEQY
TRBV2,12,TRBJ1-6,ASRRDRGDSPLH
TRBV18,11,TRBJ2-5,ASSRPGGETQY
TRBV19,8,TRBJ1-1,ASGRPEAF
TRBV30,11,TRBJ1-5,AWDRQSNQPQH
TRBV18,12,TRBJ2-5,ASSPPGARETQY
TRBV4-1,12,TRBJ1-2,ASSSPDGTYGYT
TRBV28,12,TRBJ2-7,ASSSGTGAGEQY
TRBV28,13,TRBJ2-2,ASSLGPGRSGELF
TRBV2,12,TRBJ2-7,ASSEVRGGYEQY
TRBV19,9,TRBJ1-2,ASRGGSGYT
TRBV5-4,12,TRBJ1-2,ASSLEPTSYGYT
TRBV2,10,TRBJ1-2,ASSDTPPGEH
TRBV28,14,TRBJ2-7,ASSLLRGTIGYEQY
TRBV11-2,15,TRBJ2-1,ASSYGGVLDGYNEQF
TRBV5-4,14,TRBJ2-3,ASSLRGQGAPDTQY
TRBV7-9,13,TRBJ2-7,ASSFRGTGDYEQY
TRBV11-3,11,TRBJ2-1,ASSSDRTNEQF
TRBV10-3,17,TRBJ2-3,AISESALPGLGAPDTQY
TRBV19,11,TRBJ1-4,ASKDWPNEKLF
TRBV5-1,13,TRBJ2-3,ASKEAGEVTDTQY